The clone carrying this T cell receptor (beta chain) was seen a single time. V lost 5 bases and J lost 4; bases outside the gene matches: 6. CDR1 is SGHTA and CDR2 is FQGTGA in the germline V gene. The CDR3 has 15 amino acids. Methods used by the authors: How many nucleated cells were present was estimated from reference gene primer amplification. The repertoire was sequenced with immunoSEQ multiplex PCR; TCRdb's copy has only in-frame clones and lacks some. V and J calls and clone size follow that table, whereas D and trimming were derived from the DNA. In the table there are tens of thousands of clones, about 80% of which are singletons. The entry originates in a study of blood T cell repertoires in COVID-19.

Sequences were obtained from peripheral blood. The receptor was isolated from a man older than 75 with acute or convalescent COVID-19. The rearrangement joins TRBV7-3 to TRBJ2-1; TRBD1 aligns across 9 bases. The CDR3 DNA follows: TGTGCCAGCAGCAGCACAGGGGGCTCGTACAATGAGCAGTTCTTC. It codes for CASSSTGGSYNEQFF. Combining the CDR3 with reference TRBV7-3 and TRBJ2-1 gives the whole variable domain GAGVSQTPSNKVTEKGKYVELRCDPISGHTALYWYRQSLGQGPEFLIYFQGTGAADDSGLPNDRFFAVRPEGSVSTLKIQRTERGDSAVYLCASSSTGGSYNEQFFGPGTRLTVL.